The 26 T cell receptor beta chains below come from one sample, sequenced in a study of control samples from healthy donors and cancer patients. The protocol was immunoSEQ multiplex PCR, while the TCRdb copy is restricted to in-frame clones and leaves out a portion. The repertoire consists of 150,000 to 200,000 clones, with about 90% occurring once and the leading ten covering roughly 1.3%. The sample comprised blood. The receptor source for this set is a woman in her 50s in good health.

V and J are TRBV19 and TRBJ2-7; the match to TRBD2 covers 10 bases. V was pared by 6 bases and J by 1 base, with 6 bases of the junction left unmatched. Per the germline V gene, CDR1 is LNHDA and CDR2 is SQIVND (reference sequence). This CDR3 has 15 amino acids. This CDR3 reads CASSRRAGGSYEQYF. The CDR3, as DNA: TGTGCCAGTAGCAGGAGAGCGGGAGGGTCCTACGAGCAGTACTTC.

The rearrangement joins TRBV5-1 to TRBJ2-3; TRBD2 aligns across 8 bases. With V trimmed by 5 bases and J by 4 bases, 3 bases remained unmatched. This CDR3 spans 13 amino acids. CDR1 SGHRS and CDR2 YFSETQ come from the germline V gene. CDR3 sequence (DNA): TGCGCCAGCAGTGTCGGGGGGGCAGATACGCAGTATTTT. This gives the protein CASSVGGADTQYF.

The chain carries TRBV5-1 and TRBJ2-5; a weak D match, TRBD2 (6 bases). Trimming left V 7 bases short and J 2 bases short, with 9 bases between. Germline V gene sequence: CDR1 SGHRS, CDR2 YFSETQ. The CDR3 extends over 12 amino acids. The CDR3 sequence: CASGAGQETQYF. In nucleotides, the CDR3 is TGCGCCAGCGGGGCGGGGCAAGAGACCCAGTACTTC.

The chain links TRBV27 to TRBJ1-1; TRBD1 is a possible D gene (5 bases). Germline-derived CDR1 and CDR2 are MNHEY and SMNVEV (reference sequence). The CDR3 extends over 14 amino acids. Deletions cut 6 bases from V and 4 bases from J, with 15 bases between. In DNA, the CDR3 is TGTGCCAGCAGCCTCCATGAAAGGGGCACTGAAGCTTTCTTT. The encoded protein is CASSLHERGTEAFF.

Here the CDR3 reads CASSRLASSETQYF. CDR3 in DNA: TGTGCCAGCAGCCGACTAGCGAGCTCGGAGACCCAGTACTTC. The rearrangement joins TRBV3-1 (or the pseudogene TRBV3-2) to TRBJ2-5; 8 bases match TRBD2. Germline V gene sequence: CDR1 LGHDT, CDR2 YNNKEL (reference sequence). This CDR3 has 14 amino acids. Unmatched junction bases numbered 6, after V lost 4 bases and J lost 5 bases.

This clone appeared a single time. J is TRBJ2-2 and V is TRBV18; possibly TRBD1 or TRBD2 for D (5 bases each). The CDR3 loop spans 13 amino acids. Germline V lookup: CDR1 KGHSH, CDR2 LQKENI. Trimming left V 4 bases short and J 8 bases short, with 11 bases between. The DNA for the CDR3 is TGTGCCAGCTCACTAGGGACGACAGGGGAGCTGTTTTTT. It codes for CASSLGTTGELFF.

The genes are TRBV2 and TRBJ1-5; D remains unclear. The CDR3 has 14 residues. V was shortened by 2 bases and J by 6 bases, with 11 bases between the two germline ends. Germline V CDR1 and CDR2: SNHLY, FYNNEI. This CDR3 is CASSERVGSQPQHF. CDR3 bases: TGTGCCAGCAGTGAACGCGTGGGGAGTCAGCCCCAGCATTTT.

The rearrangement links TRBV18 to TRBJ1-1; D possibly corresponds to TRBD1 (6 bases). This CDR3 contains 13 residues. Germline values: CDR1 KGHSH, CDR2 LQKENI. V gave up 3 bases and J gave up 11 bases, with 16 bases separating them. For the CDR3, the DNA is TGTGCCAGCTCACCCTCGTTACAGGGTGACGCTTTCTTT. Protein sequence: CASSPSLQGDAFF.

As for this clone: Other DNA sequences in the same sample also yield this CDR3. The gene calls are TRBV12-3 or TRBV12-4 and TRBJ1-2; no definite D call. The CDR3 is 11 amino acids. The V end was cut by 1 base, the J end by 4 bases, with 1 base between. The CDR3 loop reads CASSLGYGYTF. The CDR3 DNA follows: TGTGCCAGCAGTTTAGGCTATGGCTACACCTTC.

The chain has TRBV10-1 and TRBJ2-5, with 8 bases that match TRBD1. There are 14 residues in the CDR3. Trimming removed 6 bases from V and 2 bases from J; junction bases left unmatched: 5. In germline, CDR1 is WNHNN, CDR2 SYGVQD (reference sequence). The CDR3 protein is CASSPWTGQETQYF. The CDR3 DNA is TGCGCCAGCAGCCCATGGACAGGGCAAGAGACCCAGTACTTC.

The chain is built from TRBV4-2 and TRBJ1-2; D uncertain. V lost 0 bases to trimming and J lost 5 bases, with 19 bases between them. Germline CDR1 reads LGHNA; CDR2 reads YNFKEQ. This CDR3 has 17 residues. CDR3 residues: CASSQDWTVGNRYGYTF. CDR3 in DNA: TGTGCCAGCAGCCAAGATTGGACGGTGGGGAATAGGTATGGCTACACCTTC.

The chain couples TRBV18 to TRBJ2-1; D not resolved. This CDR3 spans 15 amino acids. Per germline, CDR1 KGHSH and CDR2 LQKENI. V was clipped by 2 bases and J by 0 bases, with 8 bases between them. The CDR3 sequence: CASSPLRNSYNEQFF. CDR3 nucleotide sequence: TGTGCCAGCTCACCATTGCGGAACTCCTACAATGAGCAGTTCTTC.

CDR3 bases: TGTGCCAGCAGTTTAAGGACAGTCCCAGGAACCTTC. Residues: CASSLRTVPGTF. The rearrangement links TRBV28 to TRBJ1-2, with D perhaps TRBD1 (6 bases). The V and J ends lost 2 bases and 14 bases respectively, with 15 bases between them. Germline V gene lookup returns CDR1 MDHEN and CDR2 SYDVKM. The CDR3 consists of 12 residues.

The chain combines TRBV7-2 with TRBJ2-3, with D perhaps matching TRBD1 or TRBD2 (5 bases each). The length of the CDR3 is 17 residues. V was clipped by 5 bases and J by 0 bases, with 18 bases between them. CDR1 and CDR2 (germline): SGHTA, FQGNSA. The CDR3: CASSPGALPSSTDTQYF. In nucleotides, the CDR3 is TGTGCCAGCAGCCCCGGGGCCCTCCCCAGTAGCACAGATACGCAGTATTTT.

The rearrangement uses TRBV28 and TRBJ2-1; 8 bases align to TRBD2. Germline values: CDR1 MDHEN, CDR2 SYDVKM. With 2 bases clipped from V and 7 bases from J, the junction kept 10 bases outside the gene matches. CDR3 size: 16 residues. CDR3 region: CASSLSLAGFRNEQFF. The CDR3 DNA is TGTGCCAGCAGTTTAAGCCTAGCGGGTTTCCGGAATGAGCAGTTCTTC.

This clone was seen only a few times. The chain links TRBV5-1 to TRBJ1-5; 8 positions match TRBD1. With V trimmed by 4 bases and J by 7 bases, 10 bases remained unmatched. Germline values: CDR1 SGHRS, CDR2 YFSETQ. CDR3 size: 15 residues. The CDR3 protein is CASSPGQGRGQPQHF. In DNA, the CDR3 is TGCGCCAGCAGCCCCGGACAGGGCCGTGGACAGCCCCAGCATTTT.

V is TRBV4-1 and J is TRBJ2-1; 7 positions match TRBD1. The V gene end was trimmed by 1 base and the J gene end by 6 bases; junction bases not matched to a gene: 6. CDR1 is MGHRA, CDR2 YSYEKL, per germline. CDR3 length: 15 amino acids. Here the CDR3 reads CASSQGLRGINEQFF. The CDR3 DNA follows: TGCGCCAGCAGCCAAGGCCTCAGGGGGATCAATGAGCAGTTCTTC.

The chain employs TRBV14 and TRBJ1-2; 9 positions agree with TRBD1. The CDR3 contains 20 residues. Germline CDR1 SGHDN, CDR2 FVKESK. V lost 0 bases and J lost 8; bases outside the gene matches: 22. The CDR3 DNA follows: TGTGCCAGCAGCCAAGACCCAATCAACCCCGTGTACAGGGGGCAGCGAGGCTACACCTTC. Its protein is CASSQDPINPVYRGQRGYTF.

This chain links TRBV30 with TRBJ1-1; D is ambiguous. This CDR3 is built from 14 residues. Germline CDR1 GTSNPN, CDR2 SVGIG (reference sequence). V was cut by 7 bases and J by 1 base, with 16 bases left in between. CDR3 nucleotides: TGTGCCTCAACTGCCGGGATAGGGAACACTGAAGCTTTCTTT. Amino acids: CASTAGIGNTEAFF.

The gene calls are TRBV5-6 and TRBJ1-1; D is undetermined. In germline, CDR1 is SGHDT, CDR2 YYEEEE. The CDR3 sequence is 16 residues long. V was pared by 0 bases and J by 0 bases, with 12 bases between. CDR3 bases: TGTGCCAGCAGCTTGGGTCCTCGCACGGTGAACACTGAAGCTTTCTTT. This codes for CASSLGPRTVNTEAFF.

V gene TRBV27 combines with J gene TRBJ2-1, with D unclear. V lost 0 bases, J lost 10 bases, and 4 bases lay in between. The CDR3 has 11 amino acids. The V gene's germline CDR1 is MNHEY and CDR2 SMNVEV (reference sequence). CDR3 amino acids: CASSLSGEQFF. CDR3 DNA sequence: TGTGCCAGCAGTTTATCGGGGGAGCAGTTCTTC.

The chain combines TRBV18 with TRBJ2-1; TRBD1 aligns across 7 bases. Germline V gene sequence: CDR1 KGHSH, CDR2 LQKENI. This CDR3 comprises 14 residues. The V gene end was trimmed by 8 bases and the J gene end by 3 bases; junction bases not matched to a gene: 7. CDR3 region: CASARDRNYNEQFF. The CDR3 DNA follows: TGTGCCAGCGCCCGGGACAGAAACTACAATGAGCAGTTCTTC.

The CDR3 loop reads CASSQDEAGLASYEQYF. CDR3 DNA: TGTGCCAGCAGCCAAGATGAGGCGGGACTAGCTTCTTACGAGCAGTACTTC. V is TRBV3-1 (or the pseudogene TRBV3-2) and J is TRBJ2-7, with 9 bases matching TRBD2. Germline CDR1 LGHDT, CDR2 YNNKEL (reference sequence). The junction had 10 bases not matched to a gene; V was cut back by 0 bases and J by 4 bases. The CDR3 covers 17 residues.

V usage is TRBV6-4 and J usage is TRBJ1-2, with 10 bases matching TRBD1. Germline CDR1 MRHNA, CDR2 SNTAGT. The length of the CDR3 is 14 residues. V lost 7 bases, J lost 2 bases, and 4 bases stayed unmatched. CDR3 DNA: TGTGCCAGCACCCCGGGACAGGGGAACTATGGCTACACCTTC. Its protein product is CASTPGQGNYGYTF.

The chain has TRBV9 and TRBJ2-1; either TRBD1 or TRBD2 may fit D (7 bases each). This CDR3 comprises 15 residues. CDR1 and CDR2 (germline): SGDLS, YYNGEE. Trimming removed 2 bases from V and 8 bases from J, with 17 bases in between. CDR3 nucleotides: TGTGCCAGCAGCGTGTCAGGGGGAGGGGGCCATGAGCAGTTCTTC. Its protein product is CASSVSGGGGHEQFF. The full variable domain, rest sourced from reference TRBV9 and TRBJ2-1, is DSGVTQTPKHLITATGQRVTLRCSPRSGDLSVYWYQQSLDQGLQFLIQYYNGEERAKGNILERFSAQQFPDLHSELNLSSLELGDSALYFCASSVSGGGGHEQFFGPGTRLTVL.

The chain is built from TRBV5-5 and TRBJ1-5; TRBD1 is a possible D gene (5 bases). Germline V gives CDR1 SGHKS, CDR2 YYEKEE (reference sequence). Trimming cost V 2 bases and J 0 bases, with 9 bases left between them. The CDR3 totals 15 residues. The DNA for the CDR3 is TGTGCCAGCAGCTTAGGGGCCCTTAGCAATCAGCCCCAGCATTTT. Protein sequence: CASSLGALSNQPQHF.